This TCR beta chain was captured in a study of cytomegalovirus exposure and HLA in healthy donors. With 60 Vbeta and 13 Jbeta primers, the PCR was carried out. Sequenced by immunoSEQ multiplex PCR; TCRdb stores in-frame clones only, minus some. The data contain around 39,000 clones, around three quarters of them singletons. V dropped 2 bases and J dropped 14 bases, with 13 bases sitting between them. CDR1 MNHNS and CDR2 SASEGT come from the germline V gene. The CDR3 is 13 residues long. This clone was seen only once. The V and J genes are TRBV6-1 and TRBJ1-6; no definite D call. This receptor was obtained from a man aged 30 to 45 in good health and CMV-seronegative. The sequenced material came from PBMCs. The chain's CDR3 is CASSELTPISLHF. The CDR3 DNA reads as TGTGCCAGCAGTGAATTGACACCCATCTCCCTCCACTTT.